This TCR beta chain was sequenced for a study of blood T cell repertoires in COVID-19. Measured with immunoSEQ multiplex PCR; TCRdb has only the in-frame clones, and not every one. The table lists approximately 260,000 clones, around 90% of them singletons. Trimming took off 3 bases at V and 3 bases at J, with 11 bases between the two ends. The CDR3 is 14 residues long. The germline V gene has CDR1 SGHAT and CDR2 FQDESV (reference sequence). V and J are TRBV11-1 and TRBJ2-5, with D perhaps TRBD1 (7 bases). Sequencing used peripheral blood. This clonotype originated in a man between 60 and 75 years old who had recovered from COVID-19. CDR3 DNA sequence: TGTGCCAGCAGCTTCGGCGGGACAGAAGAGACCCAGTACTTC. Translated, it gives CASSFGGTEETQYF.